A selection of T cell receptor beta chains follows, all from one sample in a study of blood T cell repertoires in COVID-19. Profiling relied on immunoSEQ multiplex PCR, and the TCRdb table lists in-frame clones only, not all of them. The sample consists of about 78,000 clones, 86% of them appearing once. The sample comprised peripheral blood. The receptors shown here come from a man aged 50 to 59 with active or convalescent COVID-19. Both conserved end residues are part of each CDR3. The order of the fields is V gene, J gene, CDR3 protein.

V: TRBV2; J: TRBJ1-5; CDR3: CASSEAPGFQPQHF
V: TRBV5-1; J: TRBJ1-1; CDR3: CASSLGELNTEAFF
V: TRBV19; J: TRBJ1-1; CDR3: CASIGLRNTEAFF
V: TRBV7-6; J: TRBJ1-3; CDR3: CASSSRNGEHTIYF
V: TRBV5-4; J: TRBJ2-5; CDR3: CASSGLAGGVETQYF
V: TRBV30; J: TRBJ2-5; CDR3: CAWSLAEIQETQYF
V: TRBV2; J: TRBJ1-6; CDR3: CASKTTTGQIQALHF
V: TRBV18; J: TRBJ2-1; CDR3: CASSLAVYNEQFF
V: TRBV28; J: TRBJ1-2; CDR3: CASSRTGDNYGYTF
V: TRBV5-1; J: TRBJ2-3; CDR3: CASSGGSQPDTQYF
V: TRBV5-6; J: TRBJ2-3; CDR3: CASSPGRGSTDTQYF
V: TRBV28; J: TRBJ1-2; CDR3: CASRVEFYGYTF
V: TRBV5-6; J: TRBJ1-3; CDR3: CASSRQVGNTIYF
V: TRBV11-1; J: TRBJ2-5; CDR3: CASSLNRGEVTQYF
V: TRBV3-1/TRBV3-2; J: TRBJ2-7; CDR3: CASSQGTGGTYEQYF
V: TRBV14; J: TRBJ2-2; CDR3: CASSQARLNTGELFF
V: TRBV30; J: TRBJ1-2; CDR3: CAWSVQGTYGYTF
V: TRBV18; J: TRBJ1-6; CDR3: CASSPRLGASNSPLHF
V: TRBV6-2/TRBV6-3; J: TRBJ1-1; CDR3: CASSYSSRGWIPEAFF
V: TRBV2; J: TRBJ1-1; CDR3: CATTLTGGHTEAFF
V: TRBV10-3; J: TRBJ2-5; CDR3: CAIRPTGAGETQYF
V: TRBV6-5; J: TRBJ1-4; CDR3: CASSWTGGEEKLFF
V: TRBV6-4; J: TRBJ1-6; CDR3: CASSDVVRDRGYPPLHF
V: TRBV11-2; J: TRBJ1-2; CDR3: CASSSLGGGPYGYTF
V: TRBV15; J: TRBJ2-2; CDR3: CATSRGGANTGELFF
V: TRBV6-4; J: TRBJ1-1; CDR3: CASSVQSGQEKAFF
V: TRBV7-8; J: TRBJ2-5; CDR3: CASNRDNQETQYF
V: TRBV5-6; J: TRBJ2-5; CDR3: CASRTSGGQETQYF
V: TRBV30; J: TRBJ1-6; CDR3: CAWSGQGARSPLHF
V: TRBV3-1/TRBV3-2; J: TRBJ2-5; CDR3: CASSQDIPETQYF
V: TRBV27; J: TRBJ1-2; CDR3: CASSLTAYPNYGYTF
V: TRBV21-1; J: TRBJ1-5; CDR3: CASSKLQPQHF
V: TRBV9; J: TRBJ2-1; CDR3: CASSVGLAVGNEQFF
V: TRBV10-3; J: TRBJ2-7; CDR3: CAISDNGQGRDEQYF
V: TRBV19; J: TRBJ1-1; CDR3: CASSIGTGLLGTEAFF
V: TRBV24-1; J: TRBJ2-5; CDR3: CATSAPGTSGGGETQYF
V: TRBV11-2; J: TRBJ1-6; CDR3: CASSPQAGVGSPLHF
V: TRBV3-1/TRBV3-2; J: TRBJ1-1; CDR3: CASSQTGLNTEAFF
V: TRBV25-1; J: TRBJ1-6; CDR3: CASSAGQGVNSPLHF
V: TRBV9; J: TRBJ1-2; CDR3: CASSFDSRGGYTF
V: TRBV4-1; J: TRBJ1-5; CDR3: CASSQDLAGSNQPQHF
V: TRBV5-1; J: TRBJ2-1; CDR3: CASSSKGLGGNILGNEQFF
V: TRBV2; J: TRBJ2-1; CDR3: CASSLLVTSYNEQFF
V: TRBV7-9; J: TRBJ1-4; CDR3: CASSPRQGSSNEKLFF
V: TRBV7-2; J: TRBJ2-3; CDR3: CASSFWMGGHADTQYF
V: TRBV6-2/TRBV6-3; J: TRBJ2-5; CDR3: CASSYAGGPETQYF
V: TRBV28; J: TRBJ2-2; CDR3: CASRGGANTGELFF
V: TRBV3-1/TRBV3-2; J: TRBJ2-3; CDR3: CASSQGSGTDTQYF
V: TRBV18; J: TRBJ2-1; CDR3: CASSPRGGASNEQFF
V: TRBV9; J: TRBJ1-3; CDR3: CASSSADKTSGNTIYF
V: TRBV28; J: TRBJ1-1; CDR3: CASSRQGNPTEAFF
V: TRBV18; J: TRBJ2-2; CDR3: CASSRGQGGDTGELFF
V: TRBV4-1; J: TRBJ2-5; CDR3: CASSQALLLAGGMETQYF
V: TRBV6-6; J: TRBJ1-2; CDR3: CASSKTGNYGYTF
V: TRBV28; J: TRBJ1-2; CDR3: CASLERVYGYTF
V: TRBV18; J: TRBJ2-7; CDR3: CASSSQVYEQYF
V: TRBV15; J: TRBJ2-5; CDR3: CATSRGGAGETQYF